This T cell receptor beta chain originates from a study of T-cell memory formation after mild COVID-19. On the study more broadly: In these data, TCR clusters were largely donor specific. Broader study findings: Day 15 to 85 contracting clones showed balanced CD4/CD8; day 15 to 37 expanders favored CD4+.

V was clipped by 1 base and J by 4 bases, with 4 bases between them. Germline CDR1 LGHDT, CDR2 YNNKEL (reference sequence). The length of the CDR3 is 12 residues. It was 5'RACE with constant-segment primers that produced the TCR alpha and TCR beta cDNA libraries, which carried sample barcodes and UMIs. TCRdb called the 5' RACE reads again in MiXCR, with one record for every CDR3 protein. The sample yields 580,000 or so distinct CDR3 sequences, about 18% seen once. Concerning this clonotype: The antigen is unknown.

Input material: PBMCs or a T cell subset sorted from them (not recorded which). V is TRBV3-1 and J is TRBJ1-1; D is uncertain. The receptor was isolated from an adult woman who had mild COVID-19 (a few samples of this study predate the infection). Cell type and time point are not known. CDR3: CASSQASTEAFF. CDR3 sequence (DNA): TGTGCCAGCAGCCAAGCCTCCACTGAAGCTTTCTTT.